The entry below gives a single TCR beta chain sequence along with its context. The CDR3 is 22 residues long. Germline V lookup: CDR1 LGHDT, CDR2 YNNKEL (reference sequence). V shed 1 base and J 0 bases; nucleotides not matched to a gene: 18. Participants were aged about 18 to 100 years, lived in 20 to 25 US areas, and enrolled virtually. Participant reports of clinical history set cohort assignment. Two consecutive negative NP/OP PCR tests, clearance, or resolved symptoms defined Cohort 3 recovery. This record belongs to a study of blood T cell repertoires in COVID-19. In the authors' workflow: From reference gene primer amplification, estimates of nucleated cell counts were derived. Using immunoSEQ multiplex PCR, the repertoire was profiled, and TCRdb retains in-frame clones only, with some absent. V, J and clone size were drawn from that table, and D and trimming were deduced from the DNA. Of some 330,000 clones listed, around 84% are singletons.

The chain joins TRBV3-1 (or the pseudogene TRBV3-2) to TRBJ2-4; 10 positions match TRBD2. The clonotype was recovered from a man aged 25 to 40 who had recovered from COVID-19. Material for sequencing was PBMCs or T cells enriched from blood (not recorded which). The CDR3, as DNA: TGTGCCAGCAGCCAAGGAGATCTAGCGGGAGCCCAGAACCGAATAGCCAAAAACATTCAGTACTTC. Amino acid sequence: CASSQGDLAGAQNRIAKNIQYF.